This is a list of T cell receptor beta chains from one sample in a study of cytomegalovirus exposure and HLA in healthy donors. This table comes from immunoSEQ multiplex PCR, and its TCRdb copy is limited to in-frame clones, with some not included. This table holds about 150,000 clones, roughly 72% found once. Sequencing was performed on PBMCs. The receptors stem from a man aged 25 to 40 in good health and CMV-seronegative. The CDR3 runs from the conserved cysteine through the conserved F or W. The D gene is left open where the match is weak. For some rows the clone size is stated as once, few or many, or as a class when expanded; others skip it.

TRBJ1-2 | - | TRBV28 | once | CASSLDGGYTF | TGTGCCAGCAGTTTAGATGGCGGCTACACCTTC
TRBJ2-1 | TRBD2 | TRBV9 | - | CASSVLAGGSNEQFF | TGTGCCAGCAGCGTTCTAGCGGGGGGGAGCAATGAGCAGTTCTTC
TRBJ2-1 | TRBD2 | TRBV29-1 | - | CSVDRRGGFNGQFF | TGCAGCGTTGATAGGCGGGGGGGCTTCAATGGGCAGTTCTTC
TRBJ2-2 | - | TRBV5-1 | few | CASSSRASANTGELFF | TGCGCCAGCAGCAGCAGGGCCTCCGCGAACACCGGGGAGCTGTTTTTT
TRBJ1-2 | TRBD1 | TRBV28 | - | CASSSGTGLYYGYTF | TGTGCCAGCAGTTCAGGGACAGGGCTTTACTATGGCTACACCTTC
TRBJ2-5 | TRBD1 | TRBV28 | - | CASSSNPGQRQETQYF | TGTGCCAGCAGTTCCAATCCGGGACAGAGACAAGAGACCCAGTACTTC
TRBJ2-1 | - | TRBV10-3 | - | CAIRAEGSYNEQFF | TGTGCCATCAGGGCCGAGGGCTCCTACAATGAGCAGTTCTTC
TRBJ2-4 | TRBD1 | TRBV29-1 | - | CSVRTGERDIQYF | TGCAGTGTACGAACAGGGGAAAGGGACATTCAGTACTTC
TRBJ2-1 | TRBD1 | TRBV5-4 | - | CASSITGDRVVNEQFF | TGTGCCAGCAGCATAACCGGAGACAGGGTAGTGAATGAGCAGTTCTTC
TRBJ1-1 | - | TRBV5-6 | - | CASSLGQVILNTEAFF | TGTGCCAGCAGCTTGGGGCAGGTGATATTGAACACTGAAGCTTTCTTT
TRBJ2-2 | - | TRBV29-1 | - | CSVAAEVTGELFF | TGCAGCGTTGCCGCGGAGGTCACCGGGGAGCTGTTTTTT
TRBJ1-2 | TRBD1 | TRBV28 | few | CASSYGQGGYGYTF | TGTGCCAGCAGTTATGGACAGGGAGGCTATGGCTACACCTTC
TRBJ2-1 | - | TRBV6-1 | few | CASFGGYTYNEQFF | TGTGCCAGCTTCGGCGGTTATACCTACAATGAGCAGTTCTTC
TRBJ1-3 | - | TRBV7-7 | - | CASSQTGNGNTIYF | TGTGCTAGCAGCCAAACAGGGAATGGAAACACCATATATTTT
TRBJ2-7 | TRBD1 | TRBV18 | - | CASSPSLDRSSYEQYF | TGTGCCAGCTCACCATCTCTGGACAGGAGTTCCTACGAGCAGTACTTC
TRBJ2-1 | - | TRBV2 | - | CASNQGPYNEQFF | TGTGCCAGCAATCAGGGCCCATACAATGAGCAGTTCTTC
TRBJ2-3 | - | TRBV7-9 | - | CASSNADTQYF | TGTGCCAGCAGCAACGCGGATACGCAGTATTTT
TRBJ1-2 | - | TRBV14 | few | CASSQDARNYGYTF | TGTGCCAGCAGCCAAGATGCGCGGAACTATGGCTACACCTTC
TRBJ2-7 | - | TRBV27 | - | CASSQEGLHFEQYF | TGTGCCAGCAGTCAAGAGGGACTGCACTTCGAGCAGTACTTC
TRBJ1-1 | - | TRBV5-1 | - | CASSLGGAQGSFNTEAFF | TGCGCCAGCAGCTTGGGCGGGGCACAAGGATCGTTTAACACTGAAGCTTTCTTT
TRBJ2-3 | TRBD2 | TRBV9 | - | CASSVTGTSYFGDTQYF | TGTGCCAGCAGCGTTACCGGGACTAGTTATTTTGGAGATACGCAGTATTTT
TRBJ2-1 | - | TRBV5-1 | - | CASSLDGESSYNEQFF | TGCGCCAGCAGCTTGGATGGGGAGAGCTCCTACAATGAGCAGTTCTTC
TRBJ1-4 | TRBD1 | TRBV28 | few | CASSSIQGEGEKLFF | TGTGCCAGCAGTTCAATACAGGGGGAGGGTGAAAAACTGTTTTTT
TRBJ1-1 | - | TRBV29-1 | - | CSGGEGRMSFF | TGCAGCGGGGGGGAGGGAAGGATGTCTTTCTTT
TRBJ2-3 | - | TRBV27 | - | CASSNRSWGLTDTQYF | TGTGCCAGCAGTAACCGTTCATGGGGGCTAACAGATACGCAGTATTTT
TRBJ1-1 | - | TRBV7-2 | few | CASSFTGYLNTEAFF | TGTGCCAGCAGCTTTACAGGGTACTTGAACACTGAAGCTTTCTTT
TRBJ2-1 | TRBD1 | TRBV6-1 | - | CASSEAPGGHEQFF | TGTGCCAGCAGTGAAGCGCCAGGGGGCCATGAGCAGTTCTTC
TRBJ2-2 | TRBD1 | TRBV18 | - | CASSRPGQGHTGELFF | TGTGCCAGCTCACGTCCGGGACAGGGCCACACCGGGGAGCTGTTTTTT
TRBJ2-2 | TRBD2 | TRBV9 | - | CASSVGLAGANTGELFF | TGTGCCAGCAGCGTAGGACTAGCGGGGGCGAACACCGGGGAGCTGTTTTTT
TRBJ1-5 | TRBD1 | TRBV28 | - | CASSAYNRGQNQPQNF | TGTGCCAGCAGTGCATACAACAGGGGGCAAAATCAGCCCCAGAATTTT
TRBJ2-1 | - | TRBV14 | - | CASSRTYNEQFF | TGTGCCAGCAGCCGGACTTACAATGAGCAGTTCTTC
TRBJ2-3 | TRBD2 | TRBV4-1 | - | CASSGLAGASSTDTQYF | TGCGCCAGCAGCGGACTAGCGGGAGCCTCTAGCACAGATACGCAGTATTTT
TRBJ2-5 | TRBD1 | TRBV5-1 | once | CASSSWTGPNQETQYF | TGCGCCAGCAGCTCCTGGACAGGGCCAAACCAAGAGACCCAGTACTTC
TRBJ1-1 | TRBD1 | TRBV7-9 | - | CASSATGDTEAFF | TGTGCCAGCAGCGCAACAGGGGACACTGAAGCTTTCTTT
TRBJ1-4 | TRBD1 | TRBV27 | - | CASSPRGRAEKLFF | TGTGCCAGCAGTCCCAGGGGGCGCGCGGAAAAACTGTTTTTT
TRBJ2-4 | - | TRBV10-1 | - | CASIPGGAPGRIQYF | TGCGCCAGCATCCCCGGGGGAGCACCGGGTCGCATTCAGTACTTC
TRBJ1-2 | - | TRBV10-3 | few | CAISDRGGYGYTF | TGTGCCATCAGTGATAGGGGTGGCTATGGCTACACCTTC
TRBJ2-1 | - | TRBV6-6 | - | CATILPQGSYNEQFF | TGTGCCACCATATTACCACAGGGCTCCTACAATGAGCAGTTCTTC
TRBJ1-2 | - | TRBV27 | - | CASSPPGGEFGGYTF | TGTGCCAGCAGTCCCCCGGGGGGAGAGTTTGGGGGCTACACCTTC
TRBJ2-7 | - | TRBV11-2 | few | CASSPRQSYEQYF | TGTGCCAGCAGCCCGCGACAGTCCTACGAGCAGTACTTC
TRBJ1-1 | - | TRBV7-2 | - | CASSLYSNTEAFF | TGTGCCAGCAGCTTATATAGTAACACTGAAGCTTTCTTT
TRBJ2-3 | TRBD2 | TRBV4-3 | - | CASSQIAGSTDTQYF | TGCGCCAGCAGCCAAATAGCGGGGAGCACAGATACGCAGTATTTT
TRBJ2-2 | - | TRBV4-1 | - | CASSYRDVQGGELFF | TGCGCCAGCAGCTACCGGGACGTTCAGGGGGGGGAGCTGTTTTTT
TRBJ2-1 | - | TRBV30 | - | CAWGRGAGCEQFF | TGTGCCTGGGGGAGGGGGGCCGGATGTGAGCAGTTCTTC
TRBJ2-3 | TRBD1 | TRBV7-2 | - | CASSRDRGSDTQYF | TGTGCCAGCAGCAGGGACAGGGGGTCAGATACGCAGTATTTT
TRBJ2-1 | TRBD1 | TRBV7-8 | - | CASSLVRQGKYNEQFF | TGTGCCAGCAGCTTAGTTAGACAGGGAAAATACAATGAGCAGTTCTTC
TRBJ1-2 | - | TRBV30 | - | CAWSVGQYGYPF | TGTGCCTGGAGTGTAGGACAGTATGGCTACCCCTTC
TRBJ2-7 | TRBD1 | TRBV27 | - | CASSLPDRVGYEQYF | TGTGCCAGCAGTTTACCGGACAGGGTCGGTTACGAGCAGTACTTC
TRBJ2-5 | - | TRBV6-1 | - | CASSEPPTIQETQYF | TGTGCCAGCAGTGAACCGCCGACTATCCAAGAGACCCAGTACTTC
TRBJ2-2 | TRBD2 | TRBV19 | - | CASSTSGGNTGELFF | TGTGCCAGTAGTACTAGCGGGGGGAACACCGGGGAGCTGTTTTTT
TRBJ2-1 | - | TRBV5-1 | - | CASRRDTTDEQFF | TGCGCCAGCAGGAGGGATACCACCGATGAGCAGTTCTTC
TRBJ1-1 | - | TRBV11-2 | few | CASSLELGQRRTEAFF | TGTGCCAGCAGCTTAGAGTTGGGACAAAGGCGGACTGAAGCTTTCTTT
TRBJ2-3 | TRBD1 | TRBV5-4 | - | CASSLRDRDTDTQYF | TGTGCCAGCAGCTTGCGAGACAGGGACACAGATACGCAGTATTTT